This paragraph reports one TCR beta chain. Assay used: immunoSEQ multiplex PCR; TCRdb lists only in-frame clones, some missing. The table has 160,000 or so clones, nearly 96% seen once; the top ten hold over 1%. This entry is derived from a study of control samples from healthy donors and cancer patients. The germline CDR1 and CDR2 sequences are MNHEY and SMNVEV (reference sequence). This CDR3 spans 16 amino acids. After removal of 2 bases from V and 0 bases from J, the junction contained 6 bases not matched to a gene. The chain uses TRBV27 and TRBJ1-1; the match to TRBD1 covers 7 bases. Sequenced: blood. This TCR derives from a woman aged 30 to 39 in good health. The CDR3 loop reads CASSLRGTVMNTEAFF. The DNA for the CDR3 is TGTGCCAGCAGTTTAAGGGGGACAGTCATGAACACTGAAGCTTTCTTT.